This entry features one TCR beta chain sequence. The CDR3 spans 12 residues. Between the trimmed V and J ends, which lost 0 bases and 4 bases, there was a span of 1 base. CDR1 and CDR2 (germline): LNHNV, YYDKDF (reference sequence). Survey-level immunoSEQ sequencing profiled the TCR beta repertoire. Repertoires were generated with immunoSEQ multiplex PCR, while TCRdb's copy carries only in-frame clones and drops some. The profile covers about 68,000 clones, with around 95% appearing a single time and less than 4.5% taken by the ten largest. The origin of this receptor is a man aged 40-50 years with rheumatoid arthritis. V is TRBV15 and J is TRBJ1-3; D unresolved. Input material: PBMCs. The CDR3 loop is CATSRDGNTIYF. In DNA, the CDR3 is TGTGCCACCAGCAGAGACGGAAACACCATATATTTT.